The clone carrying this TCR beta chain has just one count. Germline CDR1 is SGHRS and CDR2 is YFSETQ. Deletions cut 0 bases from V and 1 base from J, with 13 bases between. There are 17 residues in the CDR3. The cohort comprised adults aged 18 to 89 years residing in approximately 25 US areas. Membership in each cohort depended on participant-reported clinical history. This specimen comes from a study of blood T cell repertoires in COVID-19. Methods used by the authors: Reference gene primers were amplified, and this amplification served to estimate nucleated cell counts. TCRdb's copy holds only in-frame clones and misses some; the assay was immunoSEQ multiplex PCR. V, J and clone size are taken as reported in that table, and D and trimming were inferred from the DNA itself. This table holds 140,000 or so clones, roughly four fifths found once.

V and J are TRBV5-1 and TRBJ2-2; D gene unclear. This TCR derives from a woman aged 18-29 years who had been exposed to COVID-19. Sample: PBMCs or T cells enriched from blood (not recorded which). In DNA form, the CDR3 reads TGCGCCAGCAGCTTGGGCCGGGTTAAGAAGAACACCGGGGAGCTGTTTTTT. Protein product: CASSLGRVKKNTGELFF.